A selection of T cell receptor beta chains follows, all from one sample in a study of T-cell memory formation after mild COVID-19. TCRdb reanalysed the 5' RACE reads using MiXCR and keeps one entry per CDR3 protein. Of about 340,000 distinct CDR3 sequences detected, less than 20% appear once; the ten largest clones hold approximately 20%. The sample consisted of PBMCs or a T cell subset sorted from them (not recorded which). The receptors originated from a young man who had mild COVID-19 (a few samples of this study predate the infection). Cell type and time point are not known. The CDR3 runs from the conserved cysteine through the conserved F or W. Each record gives: D gene, clone size, J gene, V gene, CDR3 protein, CDR3 DNA. A D gene is named only where the DNA matches it firmly. Clone sizes are given selectively: once, few, many, or a class where the clone is expanded.

>TRBD2|many|TRBJ2-5|TRBV4-2
CASSQDSGGAETQYF
TGTGCCAGCAGCCAAGATAGCGGGGGGGCCGAGACCCAGTACTTC
>.|once|TRBJ2-5|TRBV10-3
CAISNRDTGQETQYF
TGTGCCATCAGTAATCGGGACACGGGACAAGAGACCCAGTACTTC
>.|many|TRBJ2-5|TRBV2
CASSGVLGVHQETQYF
TGTGCCAGCAGTGGGGTCTTGGGGGTGCACCAAGAGACCCAGTACTTC
>.|.|TRBJ2-3|TRBV7-9
CASSSASVDTQYF
TGTGCCAGCAGCTCTGCCTCTGTGGATACGCAGTATTTT
>TRBD1|few|TRBJ1-1|TRBV2
CASGGTGQFMNTEAFF
TGTGCCAGCGGAGGGACAGGACAATTCATGAACACTGAAGCTTTCTTT
>TRBD1|few|TRBJ2-3|TRBV4-1
CASSQEVTGGVDTQYF
TGCGCCAGCAGCCAAGAGGTGACAGGGGGCGTTGATACGCAGTATTTT
>.|.|TRBJ1-6|TRBV10-3
CATGGANNSPLHF
TGTGCCACCGGGGGGGCGAATAATTCACCCCTCCACTTT
>.|.|TRBJ2-3|TRBV5-1
CASSAPPDRRTDTQYF
TGCGCCAGCAGTGCCCCGCCGGACAGACGCACAGATACGCAGTATTTT
>TRBD1|.|TRBJ2-5|TRBV5-1
CASSLGTGQKTQYF
TGCGCCAGCAGCTTGGGGACAGGGCAAAAGACCCAGTACTTC
>TRBD1|.|TRBJ2-2|TRBV7-8
CASSPGQGKDTGELFF
TGTGCCAGCAGCCCTGGACAGGGGAAGGACACCGGGGAGCTGTTTTTT
>TRBD2|once|TRBJ2-3|TRBV6-5
CASSYRASGGSDTQYF
TGTGCCAGCAGTTATAGGGCTAGCGGGGGGTCAGATACGCAGTATTTT
>.|many|TRBJ2-3|TRBV9
CASSVVGTQYF
TGTGCCAGCAGCGTAGTAGGAACGCAGTATTTT
>.|.|TRBJ2-4|TRBV4-3
CASSQVLTPAKNIQYF
TGCGCCAGCAGCCAAGTCCTCACCCCAGCCAAAAACATTCAGTACTTC
>.|many|TRBJ2-1|TRBV7-2
CASSSNRGENEQFF
TGTGCCAGCAGCTCCAATCGCGGTGAAAATGAGCAGTTCTTC
>.|.|TRBJ2-3|TRBV2
CASTAISGSGPWGTQYF
TGTGCCAGCACGGCCATCAGCGGGTCCGGGCCGTGGGGTACGCAGTATTTT
>.|few|TRBJ1-2|TRBV12-3/TRBV12-4
CASSSTGVGRSPNYGYTF
TGTGCCAGCAGTTCGACAGGAGTCGGACGATCCCCTAACTATGGCTACACCTTC
>.|.|TRBJ2-3|TRBV4-1
CASSQGARGPQGTDTQYF
TGCGCCAGCAGCCAAGGGGCTCGGGGGCCCCAAGGGACAGATACGCAGTATTTT
>.|.|TRBJ2-1|TRBV29-1
CSVESVQSGGVEQFF
TGCAGCGTTGAATCTGTACAGTCCGGAGGGGTTGAGCAGTTCTTC
>TRBD1|.|TRBJ2-2|TRBV5-1
CASSSNRQGRAGELFF
TGCGCCAGCAGCTCGAACCGACAGGGAAGAGCCGGGGAGCTGTTTTTT
>TRBD2|.|TRBJ2-1|TRBV4-3
CASSQDWTSGGARNEQFF
TGCGCCAGCAGCCAAGATTGGACTAGCGGGGGGGCTCGGAATGAGCAGTTCTTC
>.|few|TRBJ1-5|TRBV12-3/TRBV12-4
CASSFRHHQPQHF
TGTGCCAGCAGTTTTAGGCACCATCAGCCCCAGCATTTT
>.|.|TRBJ2-1|TRBV6-2/TRBV6-3
CASSYSGVNANEQFF
TGTGCCAGCAGTTACTCAGGGGTAAACGCCAATGAGCAGTTCTTC
>.|.|TRBJ2-1|TRBV9
CASSPRDLYNEQFF
TGTGCCAGCAGCCCCAGGGACCTTTACAATGAGCAGTTCTTC
>.|.|TRBJ2-5|TRBV20-1
CSARRQIQETQYF
TGCAGTGCTCGAAGACAAATTCAAGAGACCCAGTACTTC
>.|few|TRBJ1-1|TRBV7-2
CASSLDYTVNTEAFF
TGTGCCAGCAGCTTAGATTACACAGTTAACACTGAAGCTTTCTTT
>TRBD1|.|TRBJ1-2|TRBV4-1
CASSQVGQGANYGYTF
TGCGCCAGCAGCCAGGTCGGACAGGGCGCTAACTATGGCTACACCTTC
>.|.|TRBJ1-5|TRBV19
CASSISPGLQPQHF
TGTGCCAGTAGTATATCCCCAGGGTTGCAGCCCCAGCATTTT
>.|few|TRBJ2-2|TRBV3-1
CASSPRRAGTGELFF
TGTGCCAGCAGCCCCCGCCGGGCGGGCACCGGGGAGCTGTTTTTT
>.|.|TRBJ2-2|TRBV29-1
CSVEVWGRVRTGELFF
TGCAGCGTTGAAGTCTGGGGCCGTGTGAGGACCGGGGAGCTGTTTTTT
>.|few|TRBJ1-5|TRBV6-1
CASREGQYNQPQHF
TGTGCCAGCAGGGAAGGACAGTACAATCAGCCCCAGCATTTT
>.|many|TRBJ2-2|TRBV3-1
CASSQESSGYAGELFF
TGTGCCAGCAGCCAAGAAAGTTCGGGGTATGCCGGGGAGCTGTTTTTT
>TRBD1|.|TRBJ1-6|TRBV5-1
CASSLDWTGAPNSPLHF
TGCGCCAGCAGCTTGGATTGGACAGGGGCTCCCAATTCACCCCTCCACTTT